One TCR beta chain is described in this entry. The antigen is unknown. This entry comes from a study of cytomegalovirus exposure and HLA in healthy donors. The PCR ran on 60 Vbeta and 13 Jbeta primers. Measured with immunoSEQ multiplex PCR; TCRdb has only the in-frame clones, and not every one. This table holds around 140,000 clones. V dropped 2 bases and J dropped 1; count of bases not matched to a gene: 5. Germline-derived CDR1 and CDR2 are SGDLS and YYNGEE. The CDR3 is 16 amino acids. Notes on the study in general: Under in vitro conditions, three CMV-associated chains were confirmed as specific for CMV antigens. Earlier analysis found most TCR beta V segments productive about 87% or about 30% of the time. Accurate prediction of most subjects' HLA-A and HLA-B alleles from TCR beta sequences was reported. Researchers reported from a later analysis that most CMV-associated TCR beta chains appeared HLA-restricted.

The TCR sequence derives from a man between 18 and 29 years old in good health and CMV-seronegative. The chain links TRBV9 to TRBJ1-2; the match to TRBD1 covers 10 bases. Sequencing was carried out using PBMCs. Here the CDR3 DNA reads TGTGCCAGCAGCGTCCGACAGGGGGCGGATAACTATGGCTACACCTTC. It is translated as CASSVRQGADNYGYTF.